One sample yielded the 27 T cell receptor beta chains listed below, sequenced in a study of cytomegalovirus exposure and HLA in healthy donors. This PCR relied on a set of 60 Vbeta primers and 13 Jbeta primers. Clones were read by immunoSEQ multiplex PCR, and TCRdb kept only the in-frame ones, dropping some. The specimen's table records around 140,000 clones. Sequenced material: PBMCs. These receptors were collected from a middle-aged woman in good health and CMV-seropositive.

The rearrangement uses TRBV11-2 and TRBJ2-7, with D perhaps matching TRBD1 (6 bases). Germline CDR1 SGHAT, CDR2 FQNNGV. V lost 4 bases and J 0 bases, leaving 19 bases between the germline ends. The length of the CDR3 is 17 residues. CDR3 in amino acids: CASSSRTSTGLSYEQYF. The DNA of the CDR3 is TGTGCCAGCAGCTCACGCACCTCGACAGGACTCTCCTACGAGCAGTACTTC. The full variable domain, completed using reference TRBV11-2 and TRBJ2-7, is EAGVAQSPRYKIIEKRQSVAFWCNPISGHATLYWYQQILGQGPKLLIQFQNNGVVDDSQLPKDRFSAERLKGVDSTLKIQPAKLEDSAVYLCASSSRTSTGLSYEQYFGPGTRLTVT.

V and J are TRBV18 and TRBJ2-7; 8 bases line up with TRBD1. Germline lookup yields CDR1 KGHSH and CDR2 LQKENI. There are 14 residues in the CDR3. V lost 3 bases to trimming and J lost 4 bases; unmatched junction nucleotides: 5. In DNA, the CDR3 is TGTGCCAGCTCACCTGGACAGGGACCATACGAGCAGTACTTC. As protein: CASSPGQGPYEQYF.

This sequence joins TRBV6-6 and TRBJ1-6, with 8 bases matching TRBD1. Losses at the gene ends were 6 bases for V and 8 bases for J; bases not matched to a gene: 3. The CDR3 sequence is 13 residues long. CDR1 is MNHNY and CDR2 is SVGAGI in the germline V gene (reference sequence). CDR3 DNA sequence: TGTGCCAGCAGGGACAGGGATCATTCACCCCTCCACTTT. Translated: CASRDRDHSPLHF.

The rearrangement uses TRBV7-6 and TRBJ2-2, with 12 bases that match TRBD1. CDR1 and CDR2 from the germline V gene are SGHVS and FNYEAQ. After removal of 6 bases from V and 7 bases from J, the junction contained 12 bases not matched to a gene. The CDR3 consists of 17 residues. The CDR3 sequence: CASSLLPGQGAIGELFF. The DNA of the CDR3 is TGTGCCAGCAGTCTGTTGCCGGGACAGGGGGCCATCGGGGAGCTGTTTTTT.

The V call is TRBV5-6, the J call TRBJ2-7; 7 bases match TRBD1. After removal of 0 bases from V and 3 bases from J, the junction contained 3 bases not matched to a gene. The CDR3 has 14 amino acids. The germline CDR1 and CDR2 sequences are SGHDT and YYEEEE. The CDR3 DNA is TGTGCCAGCAGCTTGGGACAGGGTGACTACGAGCAGTACTTC. Protein sequence: CASSLGQGDYEQYF. Based on the CDR3 plus reference TRBV5-6 and TRBJ2-7, the full variable domain is DAGVTQSPTHLIKTRGQQVTLRCSPKSGHDTVSWYQQALGQGPQFIFQYYEEEERQRGNFPDRFSGHQFPNYSSELNVNALLLGDSALYLCASSLGQGDYEQYFGPGTRLTVT.

CDR3 nucleotide sequence: TGTGCCAGCAGTGCTCAGGAAACCGGGGAGCTGTTTTTT. Translated: CASSAQETGELFF. V usage is TRBV28 and J usage is TRBJ2-2; D gene ambiguous. Trimming took 5 bases from V and 5 from J, leaving 9 bases between them. In germline, CDR1 is MDHEN, CDR2 SYDVKM. The CDR3 has 13 amino acids.

The CDR3 bases are TGTTCGGGACAGGCAGAAGAGACCCAGTACTTC. Encoded protein: CSGQAEETQYF. The chain is built from TRBV7-9 and TRBJ2-5, with 8 bases matching TRBD1. There are 11 residues in the CDR3. The germline V gene encodes CDR1 SEHNR and CDR2 FQNEAQ (reference sequence).

The genes are TRBV18 and TRBJ1-1; no clear D gene. The CDR3 totals 12 residues. Per the germline V gene, CDR1 is KGHSH and CDR2 is LQKENI. V lost 3 bases and J lost 2, with 4 bases in between. The CDR3 region is CASSPTNTEAFF. The CDR3 DNA reads as TGTGCCAGCTCACCTACAAACACTGAAGCTTTCTTT.

The chain carries TRBV28 and TRBJ1-1, with D perhaps matching TRBD1 (5 bases). The CDR3 consists of 15 residues. Germline-derived CDR1 and CDR2 are MDHEN and SYDVKM. V was clipped by 3 bases and J by 3 bases, with 14 bases between them. Written as DNA, the CDR3 is TGTGCCAGCAGTTTCCGGGGCTCGGGGGACACTGAAGCTTTCTTT. It encodes CASSFRGSGDTEAFF. Using reference TRBV28 and TRBJ1-1 for the parts outside the CDR3, the full variable domain is DVKVTQSSRYLVKRTGEKVFLECVQDMDHENMFWYRQDPGLGLRLIYFSYDVKMKEKGDIPEGYSVSREKKERFSLILESASTNQTSMYLCASSFRGSGDTEAFFGQGTRLTVV.

The chain has TRBV7-9 and TRBJ2-3; D is possibly TRBD1 (6 bases). From germline, CDR1 is SEHNR and CDR2 FQNEAQ (reference sequence). Trimming took 4 bases from V and 2 from J, leaving 10 bases between them. This CDR3 has 14 residues. DNA of the CDR3: TGTGCCAGCAGCTCCCGGGACACCACAGATACGCAGTATTTT. Amino acids: CASSSRDTTDTQYF.

In DNA form, the CDR3 reads TGTGCCAGCAGCTCTTGGACAACTTCTAATGAAAAACTGTTTTTT. Its protein is CASSSWTTSNEKLFF. V and J are TRBV7-9 and TRBJ1-4; perhaps TRBD1 as D (5 bases). Germline V lookup: CDR1 SEHNR, CDR2 FQNEAQ (reference sequence). The CDR3 runs to 15 residues. V dropped 4 bases and J dropped 3 bases, with 12 bases sitting between them.

The chain employs TRBV19 and TRBJ2-1; 9 nucleotides line up with TRBD2. Germline V CDR1 and CDR2: LNHDA, SQIVND (reference sequence). The CDR3 runs 20 residues. J was trimmed by 1 base and V by 5 bases; bases with no gene match: 18. The CDR3 here is CASSGWTETLAGISYNEQFF. Here the CDR3 DNA reads TGTGCCAGTAGTGGCTGGACAGAGACCCTAGCGGGGATTTCCTACAATGAGCAGTTCTTC.

Note on this clone: The sample holds other DNA sequences that translate to the same CDR3. This chain connects TRBV27 to TRBJ2-7; 9 nucleotides agree with TRBD1. V shed 2 bases and J 0 bases; nucleotides not matched to a gene: 2. This CDR3 comprises 15 residues. Looked up from germline, CDR1 is MNHEY and CDR2 is SMNVEV (reference sequence). The CDR3 nucleotides are TGTGCCAGCAGTTTAGGGACAGGGAGCTCCTACGAGCAGTACTTC. As protein: CASSLGTGSSYEQYF.

The chain combines TRBV10-1 with TRBJ1-1; the D gene is possibly TRBD1 (5 bases). The CDR3 sequence is 17 residues long. CDR1 WNHNN and CDR2 SYGVQD come from the germline V gene (reference sequence). Trimming left V 4 bases short and J 0 bases short, with 18 bases between. CDR3 sequence (DNA): TGCGCCAGCAGTGGAAAAGCCGGGGAGGGGATGAACACTGAAGCTTTCTTT. Its translation: CASSGKAGEGMNTEAFF.

CDR3 sequence: CASSMAGSGSGYEQYF. The CDR3 DNA is TGTGCCAGTAGTATGGCTGGAAGCGGGAGCGGGTACGAGCAGTACTTC. This chain links TRBV19 with TRBJ2-7; TRBD2 agrees at 8 bases. V dropped 3 bases and J dropped 4; count of bases not matched to a gene: 11. CDR3 length: 16 residues. The germline V gene has CDR1 LNHDA and CDR2 SQIVND (reference sequence).

The chain joins TRBV5-6 to TRBJ2-3; 10 bases align to TRBD1. V dropped 2 bases and J dropped 8; count of bases not matched to a gene: 11. The CDR3 has 16 residues. CDR1 is SGHDT and CDR2 is YYEEEE in the germline V gene. For the CDR3, the DNA is TGTGCCAGCAGCTTAGTCCGGGACAGGGGATTGGTTACGCAGTATTTT. Translated: CASSLVRDRGLVTQYF.

The V gene is TRBV7-9, the J gene TRBJ2-1; 11 positions agree with TRBD2. Trimming took 5 bases from V and 2 from J; bases not matched to a gene: 5. Germline V CDR1 and CDR2: SEHNR, FQNEAQ (reference sequence). The CDR3 has 16 amino acids. CDR3 sequence reads: CASSPKTSGAYNEQFF. The CDR3 nucleotides are TGTGCCAGCAGCCCGAAGACTAGCGGGGCCTACAATGAGCAGTTCTTC. The complete variable domain, with remaining parts taken from reference TRBV7-9 and TRBJ2-1, reads DTGVSQNPRHKITKRGQNVTFRCDPISEHNRLYWYRQTLGQGPEFLTYFQNEAQLEKSRLLSDRFSAERPKGSFSTLEIQRTEQGDSAMYLCASSPKTSGAYNEQFFGPGTRLTVL.

This rearrangement joins TRBV7-9 to TRBJ2-7; 9 bases fit TRBD1. Trimming took 5 bases from V and 3 from J; bases not matched to a gene: 8. The CDR3 covers 15 residues. Germline loops: CDR1 SEHNR, CDR2 FQNEAQ (reference sequence). The CDR3 region is CASSVSTDRGYEQYF. Written as DNA, the CDR3 is TGTGCCAGCAGCGTTTCGACGGACAGGGGCTACGAGCAGTACTTC.

This chain links TRBV28 with TRBJ1-2; perhaps TRBD1 as D (5 bases). CDR1 and CDR2 from the germline V gene are MDHEN and SYDVKM. The CDR3 sequence is 13 residues long. The V end lost 5 bases, the J end lost 8 bases, and 15 bases lay between the germline ends. The CDR3 spells CASSPGGGKGYTF. Written as DNA, the CDR3 is TGTGCCAGCAGTCCTGGGGGGGGGAAGGGCTACACCTTC.

The J gene is TRBJ1-2, the V gene TRBV28, with D perhaps matching TRBD1 (6 bases). This CDR3 comprises 13 residues. Germline V gene sequence: CDR1 MDHEN, CDR2 SYDVKM. Trimming pared 8 bases from V and 0 bases from J, leaving 10 bases between. CDR3 bases: TGTGCCAGCGGAACAGGGTCTAACTATGGCTACACCTTC. Residues: CASGTGSNYGYTF.

The genes are TRBV5-1 and TRBJ1-2; maybe TRBD1 (5 bases). V shed 4 bases and J shed 4 bases, with 17 bases lying between them. CDR1 is SGHRS and CDR2 is YFSETQ in the germline V gene. The CDR3 extends over 15 amino acids. Here the CDR3 reads CASSVGPTDRYGYTF. CDR3 DNA: TGCGCCAGCAGCGTCGGACCGACAGACCGCTATGGCTACACCTTC.

The chain is built from TRBV27 and TRBJ1-2, with TRBD1 matching 7 bases. CDR1 and CDR2 from the germline V gene are MNHEY and SMNVEV (reference sequence). V dropped 7 bases and J dropped 8; count of bases not matched to a gene: 13. The CDR3 sequence is 14 residues long. For the CDR3, the DNA is TGTGCCAGCAATCCATCTCAAGGGGGCGAGGGCTACACCTTC. It is translated as CASNPSQGGEGYTF.

The chain combines TRBV28 with TRBJ1-1, with a tentative D call TRBD1 (6 bases). The V end lost 7 bases, the J end lost 1 base, and 16 bases lay between the germline ends. Looked up from germline, CDR1 is MDHEN and CDR2 is SYDVKM. The CDR3 runs to 15 residues. The CDR3 region is CASNVRGGTNTEAFF. CDR3 DNA: TGTGCCAGCAATGTCCGGGGGGGCACGAACACTGAAGCTTTCTTT.

The J gene is TRBJ1-4, the V gene TRBV5-1, with TRBD1 identical over 9 bases. Germline V CDR1 and CDR2: SGHRS, YFSETQ. Trimming at V came to 1 base and at J to 8 bases, leaving 3 bases not matched to a gene. The CDR3 runs 14 residues. CDR3 bases: TGCGCCAGCAGCTTGACAGGGGGCTTAGAAAAACTGTTTTTT. It is translated as CASSLTGGLEKLFF.

The chain joins TRBV28 to TRBJ2-2; 10 nucleotides line up with TRBD1. The CDR3 length is 15 residues. Germline V gene sequence: CDR1 MDHEN, CDR2 SYDVKM. V was pared by 4 bases and J by 3 bases, with 2 bases of the junction left unmatched. CDR3 loop: CASSSGTGDTGELFF. CDR3 sequence (DNA): TGTGCCAGCAGTTCCGGGACAGGGGACACCGGGGAGCTGTTTTTT.

This sequence joins TRBV28 and TRBJ1-2; 7 bases agree with TRBD1. The CDR3 covers 15 residues. CDR1 MDHEN and CDR2 SYDVKM come from the germline V gene. Trimming removed 3 bases from V and 8 bases from J; junction bases left unmatched: 12. The CDR3 sequence: CASSFGEGALRGYTF. For the CDR3, the DNA is TGTGCCAGCAGTTTTGGTGAGGGGGCGCTGCGGGGCTACACCTTC.

Note on this clone: At one of its ends the junction is not consistent with the germline gene, which may arise from a read error. The chain recombines TRBV7-7 with TRBJ2-5, with 11 bases matching TRBD2. The better agreement between TRBJ2-7 and the DNA end casts doubt on the J call. This CDR3 spans 18 amino acids. Germline assignment: CDR1 SSHAT and CDR2 FNYEAQ (reference sequence). The CDR3 reads CASSLATSGRKSRYEQYF. The CDR3 nucleotides read TGTGCTAGCAGCTTAGCTACTAGCGGGAGAAAAAGTAGATACGAGCAGTACTTC.